This T cell receptor beta chain was observed in a study of blood T cells in healthy people across ages. Study at large: Capture by template switching was about one barcoded beta molecule per two T cells.

The second PCR ran about 6 to 12 cycles with a sample-barcoded 5' primer and J-beta primers. All cDNA molecules were each tagged by a template-switch adaptor with 12 random nucleotides. TCRdb reprocessed the 5' RACE reads with MiXCR, giving one entry per CDR3 protein. The sample records about 1 million distinct CDR3 sequences, around 45% being singletons. Study-wide results and caveats: Expanded clonotype shifts may have been confounded, as the donors had an unknown CMV status.

This clonotype was seen repeatedly, ten times or more. Its antigen is not known. The CDR3 consists of 17 residues. V dropped 4 bases and J dropped 1; count of bases not matched to a gene: 9. The origin of this receptor is a woman in her sixties in good health. Source material: blood. The V call is TRBV12-3 or TRBV12-4, the J call TRBJ2-5, with 10 bases fitting TRBD2. CDR3 in amino acids: CASSSEGLAASQETQYF. CDR3 sequence (DNA): TGTGCCAGCAGTTCCGAAGGACTAGCGGCAAGCCAAGAGACCCAGTACTTC.